Below, 32 T cell receptor beta chains from the same sample are listed, as sequenced in a study of tumor-infiltrating lymphocytes in primary liver carcinoma (dated by TCRdb to 2017 to 2019). Blood RNA was extracted from unsorted whole blood with TRIzol reagent; germline DNA came from the DNeasy Blood & Tissue kit. The instrument given in TCRdb is Illumina HiSeq 2500. TCRbeta-specific cDNA was reverse-transcribed from roughly 500 ng total RNA using a constant-region primer and ProtoScript II reverse transcriptase. Construction of the TCRbeta libraries relied on three nested rounds of multiplex PCR, following a slightly modified ARM-PCR procedure. The first two PCR rounds used multiplex TRBV1-TRBV30 forward primers with a Cbeta reverse primer, each for approximately 11 cycles. In TCRdb, the public reads were trimmed at Q25 with fastp and aligned with MiXCR, with productive beta chains retained. Every entry covers one CDR3 protein and lists the most common genes and DNA from its rows. The sample table shows under 200,000 distinct CDR3 sequences, and approximately 65% are seen once. Around 7.1% of the sample comes from the top ten.

Sequenced sample: peripheral blood. The receptors were gathered from a woman aged 60 to 75 with primary liver carcinoma and hepatitis B virus infection.

In this sample, this clonotype turned up a few times. This chain joins TRBV12-3 or TRBV12-4 and TRBJ2-1, with TRBD2 matching 10 bases. This CDR3 spans 15 amino acids. CDR3 in DNA: TGTGCTAGCTTGAAACTAGCGGGAATCTACAATGAGCAGTTCTTC. Protein: CASLKLAGIYNEQFF.

As for this clonotype: A junction boundary mismatches the germline segment, possibly from a read error. The chain joins TRBV11-2 to TRBJ2-1; D remains unclear. CDR1 and CDR2 from the germline V gene are SGHAT and FQNNGV. This CDR3 is 12 amino acids long. CDR3 DNA sequence: TGTGCCAGCAGCTTAGTCCGCAATCAGCAGTTCTTC. This sequence encodes CASSLVRNQQFF.

Comments on this clonotype: The junction departs from germline at one end; a sequencing error may be responsible. V gene TRBV12-3 or TRBV12-4 combines with J gene TRBJ2-2; 7 positions match TRBD1. The CDR3 spans 15 residues. The chain's CDR3 is CASSFLQGTHRELFF. In DNA form, the CDR3 reads TGTGCTAGCAGTTTCCTACAGGGGACACACCGGGAGCTGTTTTTT.

In this sample, this clonotype turned up a few times. The rearrangement joins TRBV14 to TRBJ2-4; 9 bases agree with TRBD1. Germline V gene data show CDR1 as SGHDN and CDR2 as FVKESK. This CDR3 comprises 14 residues. J lost 9 bases, V lost 4 bases, and 7 bases had no gene match. The CDR3 loop reads CASSLGQGRGIQYF. For the CDR3, the DNA is TGTGCCAGCAGCCTGGGACAGGGTAGGGGCATTCAGTACTTC.

A note on this clonotype: One end of the junction is discordant with germline, which a read error may explain. V is TRBV28 and J is TRBJ1-5, with D perhaps TRBD1 (6 bases). The germline CDR1 and CDR2 sequences are MDHEN and SYDVKM. The CDR3 sequence is 17 residues long. The CDR3, as DNA: TGTGCCAGCAGTTCATCCGGGACAAGGGTACCTAATCAGACCCAGCATTTT. This translates into CASSSSGTRVPNQTQHF.

On this clonotype: The junction departs from the called germline gene at one end, perhaps through a read error. J is TRBJ2-3 and V is TRBV28, with TRBD1 matching over 10 bases. The CDR3 has 16 amino acids. Germline CDR1 is MDHEN and CDR2 is SYDVKM. As DNA, the CDR3 is TGTGTCAGCAGTCCCCCTGGGACAGGGGTACCAGATACGCAGTATTTT. Amino acid sequence: CVSSPPGTGVPDTQYF.

Notes on this clonotype: This sequence may be a read error, since a much larger clone differs from it by one base. This rearrangement joins TRBV12-3 or TRBV12-4 to TRBJ1-5, with TRBD1 as a possible D gene (5 bases). The CDR3 is 13 amino acids. The CDR3 here is CANSLSQGQPQHF. The DNA for the CDR3 is TGTGCCAACAGTTTATCCCAGGGACAGCCCCAGCATTTT.

The chain combines TRBV6-1 with TRBJ1-1; D is unresolved. The CDR3 sequence is 14 residues long. V dropped 6 bases and J dropped 4 bases, with 15 bases sitting between them. From germline, CDR1 is MNHNS and CDR2 SASEGT. The CDR3 sequence is CASRSSGSFTEAFF. The CDR3 coding sequence is TGTGCCAGCAGGTCTTCGGGGAGCTTCACTGAAGCTTTCTTT.

Turning to this clonotype: The CDR3 end shows no conserved phenylalanine or tryptophan, and so a read error is likely. The chain uses TRBV11-2 and TRBJ2-3; a weak D match, TRBD1 (6 bases). CDR1 is SGHAT and CDR2 is FQNNGV in the germline V gene. CDR3 length equals 16 residues. The CDR3 DNA sequence: TGTGCCAGCAGCTTAGGTCGATTACAGGGATCAGATATGCAGTATCTT. Translating gives CASSLGRLQGSDMQYL.

This clonotype occurred once. The chain recombines TRBV11-2 with TRBJ2-7; D might be TRBD1 or TRBD2, each matching 5 bases. CDR1 is SGHAT, CDR2 FQNNGV, per germline. V lost 6 bases to trimming and J lost 2 bases, with 14 bases between them. CDR3 length: 14 amino acids. The CDR3 region is CASSPTGLTYEQYF. The CDR3 nucleotides are TGTGCCAGCAGTCCCACGGGGCTGACCTACGAGCAGTACTTC.

The V gene is TRBV14, the J gene TRBJ1-2, with 7 bases identical to TRBD1. V dropped 0 bases and J dropped 8; count of bases not matched to a gene: 18. The germline V gene encodes CDR1 SGHDN and CDR2 FVKESK. The CDR3 spans 18 residues. As DNA, the CDR3 is TGTGCCAGCAGCCAAGATCTGGGGAGACAGGGATCATCGGGGGGCTACACCTTC. It encodes CASSQDLGRQGSSGGYTF.

On this clonotype itself: At one end, the junction sequence differs from germline, possibly due to a read error. The CDR3 nucleotides are TGTACCAGCCTACTTAGGGGGACGGGGGAGCAGTACTTC. Protein: CTSLLRGTGEQYF. This chain links TRBV5-6 with TRBJ2-7, with D possibly TRBD1 on 6 matching bases. There are 13 residues in the CDR3. Germline CDR1 SGHDT, CDR2 YYEEEE.

Concerning this clonotype itself: One end of the junction does not line up with germline, which may come from a read error. The J gene is TRBJ1-1, the V gene TRBV4-1; 8 bases line up with TRBD1. The CDR3 consists of 14 residues. Germline CDR1 and CDR2: MGHRA and YSYEKL. The CDR3 is CASSPGGLFAETFF. In DNA, the CDR3 is TGCGCCAGCAGCCCAGGGGGCTTGTTCGCTGAAACTTTCTTT.

This rearrangement joins TRBV11-2 to TRBJ2-1; maybe TRBD2 (6 bases). Germline loops: CDR1 SGHAT, CDR2 FQNNGV. This CDR3 comprises 15 residues. The ends were cut back, 3 bases at V and 2 bases at J, with 11 bases in the middle. The CDR3 reads CASSFKAGPYNEQFF. The CDR3 bases are TGTGCCAGCAGCTTTAAGGCGGGGCCCTACAATGAGCAGTTCTTC.

This clonotype appeared many times. The rearrangement joins TRBV10-2 to TRBJ2-7; 10 nucleotides match TRBD2. Trimming at V came to 4 bases and at J to 6 bases, leaving 6 bases not matched to a gene. The CDR3 runs 14 residues. Germline CDR1 is WSHSY and CDR2 is SAAADI. CDR3 DNA: TGCGCCAGCAGTGTGAAAGCGGGAGGGTTCGAGCAGTACTTC. Translating gives CASSVKAGGFEQYF.

A note on this clonotype: Compared with germline, one end of the junction differs, possibly owing to a read error. V usage is TRBV11-2 and J usage is TRBJ2-1, with D hard to call. The CDR3 has 15 residues. CDR1 and CDR2 from the germline V gene are SGHAT and FQNNGV. Here the CDR3 reads CANSLGRASYNDQFF. The CDR3 bases are TGTGCCAACAGCTTGGGAAGGGCCTCATACAATGACCAGTTCTTC.

There are many counts of this clonotype. The genes are TRBV12-3 or TRBV12-4 and TRBJ1-5; 9 bases are a match to TRBD1. Trimming removed 5 bases from V and 5 bases from J; junction bases left unmatched: 1. The CDR3 has 13 amino acids. CDR3 amino acids: CASSRTGDQPQHF. The CDR3 region has the DNA TGTGCCAGCAGTCGGACAGGGGATCAGCCCCAGCATTTT.

This clonotype was counted once. The gene calls are TRBV7-9 and TRBJ1-3, with no clear D. CDR3 length equals 16 residues. V lost 0 bases to trimming and J lost 2 bases, with 11 bases between them. The germline V gene encodes CDR1 SEHNR and CDR2 FQNEAQ (reference sequence). In DNA form, the CDR3 reads TGTGCCAGCAGCTTAGCCTATACTGACACTGGAAACACCATATATTTT. It translates to CASSLAYTDTGNTIYF.

Remarks on this clonotype: Relative to the germline gene, one junction end is altered; a read error may explain this. The J gene is TRBJ2-7, the V gene TRBV7-9; 10 bases fit TRBD2. The CDR3 totals 19 residues. The germline CDR1 and CDR2 sequences are SEHNR and FQNEAQ (reference sequence). The CDR3 coding sequence is TGTACCAGCAGCTTAGGCCCAAAAGAAACTAGCGGGGTAAGCTACGAGCAGTACTTC. Translating gives CTSSLGPKETSGVSYEQYF. The whole variable domain, filled in from reference TRBV7-9 and TRBJ2-7, reads DTGVSQNPRHKITKRGQNVTFRCDPISEHNRLYWYRQTLGQGPEFLTYFQNEAQLEKSRLLSDRFSAERPKGSFSTLEIQRTEQGDSAMYLCTSSLGPKETSGVSYEQYFGPGTRLTVT.

With respect to this clonotype: A much larger clone differs by one base, so this may be a read error. This sequence joins TRBV5-4 and TRBJ2-7; no clear D gene. The CDR3 runs to 14 residues. Germline V lookup: CDR1 SGHNT, CDR2 YYREEE (reference sequence). In DNA form, the CDR3 reads TGTGCCAACAGCTCGCCCGCCGCCCGCTACGAGCAGTACTTC. Translating it yields CANSSPAARYEQYF.

To note about this clonotype: Since the CDR3 does not end with the conserved phenylalanine or tryptophan, this likely comes from a read error. This chain joins TRBV11-3 and TRBJ2-1, with a weak D call TRBD2 (5 bases). CDR3 length: 13 residues. Germline lookup yields CDR1 SGHNT and CDR2 YENEEA. CDR3 DNA: TGTGCCAACAGCTTAGAACGTGGGAGAGAGCAGTTCTCC. As protein: CANSLERGREQFS.

The J gene is TRBJ1-2, the V gene TRBV4-2, with TRBD1 identical over 7 bases. This CDR3 is built from 15 residues. Per germline, CDR1 LGHNA and CDR2 YNFKEQ. The ends lost 4 bases at V and 14 bases at J; junction bases unmatched: 19. CDR3 in DNA: TGTGCCAGCAGCCCCTACCAAAGGGACAGCCCGGAGTATACCTTC. It translates to CASSPYQRDSPEYTF.

This chain joins TRBV11-1 and TRBJ2-3; D is perhaps TRBD2 (6 bases). CDR3 length: 16 amino acids. CDR1 and CDR2 (germline): SGHAT, FQDESV (reference sequence). The germline V and J ends were trimmed by 1 base and 11 bases, with 22 bases remaining between them. CDR3 loop: CASSLEGLSPTDVQYF. CDR3 DNA: TGTGCCAGCAGCTTAGAGGGACTCAGCCCCACAGATGTGCAGTATTTT. The variable domain in full, completed from reference TRBV11-1 and TRBJ2-3, reads EAEVAQSPRYKITEKSQAVAFWCDPISGHATLYWYRQILGQGPELLVQFQDESVVDDSQLPKDRFSAERLKGVDSTLKIQPAELGDSAMYLCASSLEGLSPTDVQYFGPGTRLTVL.

The sample holds one count of this clonotype. Here the CDR3 omits its conserved ending phenylalanine or tryptophan, so a read error is the likely source. The rearrangement links TRBV11-3 to TRBJ2-1, with TRBD2 matching 12 bases. The germline gives CDR1 SGHNT, CDR2 YENEEA. The CDR3 is made up of 14 amino acids. The CDR3 spells CVSSSSGRAAEQFL. CDR3 nucleotide sequence: TGTGTCAGCAGCTCTAGCGGGAGGGCCGCGGAGCAGTTCCTC.

The rearrangement links TRBV10-2 to TRBJ2-3, with 12 positions matching TRBD2. Trimming removed 4 bases from V and 1 base from J; junction bases left unmatched: 15. The CDR3 is made up of 20 amino acids. In germline, CDR1 is WSHSY, CDR2 SAAADI. Here the CDR3 reads CASSAGLGLAGGPGTDTQYF. CDR3 in DNA: TGCGCCAGCAGTGCGGGCTTGGGGCTAGCGGGAGGGCCGGGCACAGATACGCAGTATTTT.

This clonotype was recorded many times. This chain joins TRBV14 and TRBJ2-3; D unresolved. Germline CDR1 is SGHDN and CDR2 is FVKESK. The CDR3 totals 13 residues. Between the trimmed V and J ends, which lost 7 bases and 7 bases, there was a span of 15 bases. The CDR3 sequence: CASTHGSSYTQYF. CDR3 nucleotide sequence: TGTGCCAGCACCCACGGCAGCTCGTATACGCAGTATTTT.

In the case of this clonotype: At one end, the junction sequence differs from germline, possibly due to a read error. The CDR3 sequence: CASSLSGQGTDTRYF. CDR3 DNA sequence: TGTGCCAGCAGCCTTTCGGGGCAGGGCACAGATACGCGGTATTTT. J is TRBJ2-3 and V is TRBV5-5; the D gene could be TRBD1 or TRBD2 (5 bases each). Germline CDR1 SGHKS, CDR2 YYEKEE (reference sequence). CDR3 length: 15 amino acids. The variable domain in full, with the rest retrieved from reference TRBV5-5 and TRBJ2-3, is DAGVTQSPTHLIKTRGQQVTLRCSPISGHKSVSWYQQVLGQGPQFIFQYYEKEERGRGNFPDRFSARQFPNYSSELNVNALLLGDSALYLCASSLSGQGTDTRYFGPGTRLTVL.

This clonotype has at least ten counts. V is TRBV6-5 and J is TRBJ2-2; D possibly matches TRBD1 or TRBD2 (5 bases each). Per germline, CDR1 MNHEY and CDR2 SVGAGI. The V end was cut by 0 bases, the J end by 2 bases, with 7 bases between. The CDR3 runs to 15 residues. In nucleotides, the CDR3 is TGTGCCAGCAGTTACTCGTGGGACAACACCGGGGAGCTGTTTTTT. Its translation is CASSYSWDNTGELFF.

This clonotype occurred a few times. The chain employs TRBV21-1 and TRBJ2-7. TRBV21-1 constitutes a pseudogene. This CDR3 contains 17 residues. The CDR3 here is CASSKALAPRPACEQYF. In DNA form, the CDR3 reads TGTGCCAGCAGCAAAGCGCTAGCACCAAGACCCGCCTGCGAGCAGTACTTC.

Remarks on this clonotype: The junction differs from germline at one of its ends, possibly a read error. This chain joins TRBV11-2 and TRBJ2-7; TRBD2 agrees at 13 bases. Germline V CDR1 and CDR2: SGHAT, FQNNGV. The CDR3 contains 12 residues. CDR3 nucleotide sequence: TGTGCGAGCAGCTCCATTGGGACTAGCGGGAACTTC. It encodes CASSSIGTSGNF. Together with reference TRBV11-2 and TRBJ2-7, the CDR3 gives the full variable domain: EAGVAQSPRYKIIEKRQSVAFWCNPISGHATLYWYQQILGQGPKLLIQFQNNGVVDDSQLPKDRFSAERLKGVDSTLKIQPAKLEDSAVYLCASSSIGTSGNFGPGTRLTVT.

Of note for this clonotype: A much larger clone differs from this one at a single base, so this may be a read error. The genes are TRBV12-3 or TRBV12-4 and TRBJ2-1; 12 bases fit TRBD2. The CDR3 contains 19 residues. Germline trimming cut 6 bases from V and 0 bases from J; bases unmatched to any gene: 12. In DNA, the CDR3 is TGTGCCAGCAGGTACTTCGGGACTAGCGGGCTTAGCTCCTACAATGAGCAGTTCTTC. It encodes CASRYFGTSGLSSYNEQFF.

In regard to this clonotype: It may be a read error: a sequence one base away is much more abundant. The rearrangement uses TRBV28 and TRBJ2-2; D is uncertain. Germline lookup yields CDR1 MDHEN and CDR2 SYDVKM. The length of the CDR3 is 13 residues. CDR3 sequence (DNA): TGTGTCAGCAGTTTCCAAAACACCGGGGAGCTGTTTTTT. Translated, it gives CVSSFQNTGELFF.